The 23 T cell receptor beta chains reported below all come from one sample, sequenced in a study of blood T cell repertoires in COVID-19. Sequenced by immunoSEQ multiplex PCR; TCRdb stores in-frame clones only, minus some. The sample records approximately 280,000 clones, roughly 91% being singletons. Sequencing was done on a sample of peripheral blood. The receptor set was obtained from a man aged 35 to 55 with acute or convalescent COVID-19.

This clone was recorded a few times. CDR3 residues: CASSYGWQALYGYTF. CDR3 in DNA: TGTGCCAGCAGTTACGGATGGCAGGCCCTTTATGGCTACACCTTC. The chain combines TRBV6-5 with TRBJ1-2; D is ambiguous. Trimming shortened V by 2 bases and J by 5 bases, and 15 bases separated the two germline ends. The germline V gene has CDR1 MNHEY and CDR2 SVGAGI. This CDR3 is 15 amino acids long.

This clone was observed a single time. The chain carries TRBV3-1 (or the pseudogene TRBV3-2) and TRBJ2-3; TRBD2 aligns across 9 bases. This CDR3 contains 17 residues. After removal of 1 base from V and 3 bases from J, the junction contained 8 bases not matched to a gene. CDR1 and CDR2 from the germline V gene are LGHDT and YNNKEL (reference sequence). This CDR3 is CASSQAGTSLNTDTQYF. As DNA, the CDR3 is TGTGCCAGCAGCCAAGCAGGGACTAGCTTAAATACAGATACGCAGTATTTT.

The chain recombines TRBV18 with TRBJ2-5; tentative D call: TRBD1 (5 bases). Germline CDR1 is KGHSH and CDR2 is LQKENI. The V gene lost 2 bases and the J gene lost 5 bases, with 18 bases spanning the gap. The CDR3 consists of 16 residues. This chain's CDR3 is CASSPLTGTKGETQYF. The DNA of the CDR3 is TGTGCCAGCTCACCATTAACAGGCACTAAGGGGGAGACCCAGTACTTC.

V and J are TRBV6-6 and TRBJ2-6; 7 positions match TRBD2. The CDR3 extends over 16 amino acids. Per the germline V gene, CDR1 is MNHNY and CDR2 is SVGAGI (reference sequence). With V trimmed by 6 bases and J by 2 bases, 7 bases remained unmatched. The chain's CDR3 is CASSPGGDAGANVLTF. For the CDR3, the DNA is TGTGCCAGCAGCCCTGGGGGGGACGCTGGGGCCAACGTCCTGACTTTC.

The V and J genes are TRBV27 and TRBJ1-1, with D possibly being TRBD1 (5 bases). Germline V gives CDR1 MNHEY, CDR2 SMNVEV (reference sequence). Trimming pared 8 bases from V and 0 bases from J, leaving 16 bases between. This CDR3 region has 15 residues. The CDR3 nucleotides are TGTGCCAGCGGAGGGCCTGGGGCACTGAACACTGAAGCTTTCTTT. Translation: CASGGPGALNTEAFF.

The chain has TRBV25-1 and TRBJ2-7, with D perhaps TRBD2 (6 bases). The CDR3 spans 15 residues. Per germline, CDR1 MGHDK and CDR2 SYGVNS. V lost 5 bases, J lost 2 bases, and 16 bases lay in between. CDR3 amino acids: CASSSRGRGTYEQYF. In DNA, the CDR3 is TGTGCCAGCAGTTCAAGGGGTCGGGGGACCTACGAGCAGTACTTC.

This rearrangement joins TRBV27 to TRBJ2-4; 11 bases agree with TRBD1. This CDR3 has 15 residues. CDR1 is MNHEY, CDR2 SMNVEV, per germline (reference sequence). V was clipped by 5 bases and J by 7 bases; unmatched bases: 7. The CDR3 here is CASSLLRDRGNIQYF. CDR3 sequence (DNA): TGTGCCAGCAGTCTTCTTCGGGACAGGGGGAACATTCAGTACTTC.

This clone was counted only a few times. CDR3: CASRILSRAETQYF. The DNA for the CDR3 is TGTGCCAGCAGAATTCTCTCGCGAGCAGAGACCCAGTACTTC. The J gene is TRBJ2-5, the V gene TRBV5-4; D uncertain. Germline V gene lookup returns CDR1 SGHNT and CDR2 YYREEE (reference sequence). V was shortened by 5 bases and J by 4 bases, with 15 bases between the two germline ends. The CDR3 has 14 amino acids.

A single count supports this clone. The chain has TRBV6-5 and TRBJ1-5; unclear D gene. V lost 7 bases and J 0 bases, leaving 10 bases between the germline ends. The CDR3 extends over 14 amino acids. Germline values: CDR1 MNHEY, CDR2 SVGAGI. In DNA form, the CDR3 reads TGTGCCAGCATTCGGGAATATAGCAATCAGCCCCAGCATTTT. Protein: CASIREYSNQPQHF.

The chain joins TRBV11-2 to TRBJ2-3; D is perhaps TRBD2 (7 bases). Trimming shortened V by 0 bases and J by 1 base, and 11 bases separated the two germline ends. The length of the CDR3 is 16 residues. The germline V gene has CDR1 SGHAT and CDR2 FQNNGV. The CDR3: CASSLDRRGRTDTQYF. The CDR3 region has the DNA TGTGCCAGCAGCTTAGATCGGCGGGGGCGCACAGATACGCAGTATTTT.

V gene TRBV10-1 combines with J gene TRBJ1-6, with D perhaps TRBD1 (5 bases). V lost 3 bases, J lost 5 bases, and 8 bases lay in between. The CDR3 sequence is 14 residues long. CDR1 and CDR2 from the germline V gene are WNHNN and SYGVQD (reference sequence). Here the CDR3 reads CASSETGDNSPLHF. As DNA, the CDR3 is TGCGCCAGCAGTGAAACAGGCGATAATTCACCCCTCCACTTT.

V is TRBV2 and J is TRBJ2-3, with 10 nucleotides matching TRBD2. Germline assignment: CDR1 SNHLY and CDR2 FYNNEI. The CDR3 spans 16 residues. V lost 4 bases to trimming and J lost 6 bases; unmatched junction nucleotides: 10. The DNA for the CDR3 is TGTGCCAGCAGTGCCCGCAGCGGGGGGGCCGGGGATACGCAGTATTTT. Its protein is CASSARSGGAGDTQYF.

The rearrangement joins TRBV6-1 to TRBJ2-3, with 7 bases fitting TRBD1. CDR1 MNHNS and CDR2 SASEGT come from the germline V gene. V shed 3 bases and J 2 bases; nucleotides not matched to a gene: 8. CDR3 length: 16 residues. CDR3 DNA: TGTGCCAGCAGTGATTTACAGGGGACCCTCACAGATACGCAGTATTTT. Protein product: CASSDLQGTLTDTQYF.

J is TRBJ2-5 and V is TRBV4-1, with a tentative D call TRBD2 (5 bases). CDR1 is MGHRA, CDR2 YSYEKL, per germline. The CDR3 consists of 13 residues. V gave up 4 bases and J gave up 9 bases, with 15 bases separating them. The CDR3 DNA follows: TGCGCCAGCAGCCCCGGGAACCGATTGGCCCAGTACTTC. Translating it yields CASSPGNRLAQYF.

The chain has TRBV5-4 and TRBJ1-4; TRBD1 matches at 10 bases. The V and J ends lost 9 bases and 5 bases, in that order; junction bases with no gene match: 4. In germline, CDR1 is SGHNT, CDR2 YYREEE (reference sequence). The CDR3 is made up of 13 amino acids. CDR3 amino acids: CATLDRGNEKLFF. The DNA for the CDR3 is TGTGCCACCCTGGACAGGGGGAATGAAAAACTGTTTTTT.

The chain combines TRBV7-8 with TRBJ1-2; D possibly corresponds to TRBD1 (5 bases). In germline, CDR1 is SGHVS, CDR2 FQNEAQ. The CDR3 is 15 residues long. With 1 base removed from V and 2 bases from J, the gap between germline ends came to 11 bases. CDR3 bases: TGTGCCAGCAGCTTAGGTACAGGAACCAACTATGGCTACACCTTC. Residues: CASSLGTGTNYGYTF.

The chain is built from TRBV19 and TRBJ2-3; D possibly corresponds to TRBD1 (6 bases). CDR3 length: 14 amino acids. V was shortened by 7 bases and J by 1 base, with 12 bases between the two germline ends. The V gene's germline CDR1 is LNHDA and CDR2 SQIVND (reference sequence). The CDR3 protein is CASTLKGGTDTQYF. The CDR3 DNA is TGTGCCAGTACCTTGAAGGGGGGCACAGATACGCAGTATTTT.

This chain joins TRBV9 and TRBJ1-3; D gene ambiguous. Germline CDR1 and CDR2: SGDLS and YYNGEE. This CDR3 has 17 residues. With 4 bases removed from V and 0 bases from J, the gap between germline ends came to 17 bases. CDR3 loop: CASSFSRSLSSGNTIYF. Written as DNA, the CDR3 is TGTGCCAGCAGCTTTTCGCGTTCGTTAAGCTCTGGAAACACCATATATTTT. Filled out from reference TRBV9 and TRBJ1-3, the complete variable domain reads DSGVTQTPKHLITATGQRVTLRCSPRSGDLSVYWYQQSLDQGLQFLIQYYNGEERAKGNILERFSAQQFPDLHSELNLSSLELGDSALYFCASSFSRSLSSGNTIYFGEGSWLTVV.

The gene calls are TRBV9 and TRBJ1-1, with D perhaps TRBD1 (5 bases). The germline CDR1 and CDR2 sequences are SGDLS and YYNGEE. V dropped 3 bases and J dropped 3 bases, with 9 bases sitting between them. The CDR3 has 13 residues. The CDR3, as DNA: TGTGCCAGCAGCGCAGGGTGGGACACTGAAGCTTTCTTT. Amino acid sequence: CASSAGWDTEAFF.

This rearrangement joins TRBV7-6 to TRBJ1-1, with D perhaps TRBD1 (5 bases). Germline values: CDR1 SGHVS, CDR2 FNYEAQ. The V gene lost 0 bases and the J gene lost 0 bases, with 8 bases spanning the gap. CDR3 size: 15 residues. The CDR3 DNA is TGTGCCAGCAGCTTAGCCCGGGGGATGAACACTGAAGCTTTCTTT. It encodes CASSLARGMNTEAFF.

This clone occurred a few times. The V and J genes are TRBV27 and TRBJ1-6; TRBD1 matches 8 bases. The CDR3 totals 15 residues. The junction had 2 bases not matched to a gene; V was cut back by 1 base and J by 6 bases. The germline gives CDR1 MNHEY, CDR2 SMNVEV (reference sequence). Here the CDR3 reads CASSLYTGGNSPLHF. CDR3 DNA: TGTGCCAGCAGTTTATATACAGGGGGTAATTCACCCCTCCACTTT.

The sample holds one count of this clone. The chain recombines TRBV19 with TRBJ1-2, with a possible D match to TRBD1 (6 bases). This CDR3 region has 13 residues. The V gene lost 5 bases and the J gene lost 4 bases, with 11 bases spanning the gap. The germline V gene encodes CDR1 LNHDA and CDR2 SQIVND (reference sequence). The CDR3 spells CASSFTGLYGYTF. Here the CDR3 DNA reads TGTGCCAGTAGTTTTACAGGGCTCTATGGCTACACCTTC.

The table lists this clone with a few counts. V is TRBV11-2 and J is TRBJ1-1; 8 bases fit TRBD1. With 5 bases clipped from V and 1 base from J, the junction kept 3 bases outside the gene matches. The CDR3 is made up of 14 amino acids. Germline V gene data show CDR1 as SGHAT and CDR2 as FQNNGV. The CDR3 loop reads CASSPGGRNTEAFF. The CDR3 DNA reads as TGTGCCAGCAGCCCAGGGGGCAGGAACACTGAAGCTTTCTTT.